This T cell receptor beta chain was profiled in a study of T cells in localized non-small cell lung cancer. Trimming took off 3 bases at V and 4 bases at J, with 16 bases between the two ends. The CDR3 runs to 17 residues. Per germline, CDR1 MDHEN and CDR2 SYDVKM. Regarding this clone: Its antigen is not known.

Some clones are missing from TCRdb's copy, which holds only in-frame ones; the method was immunoSEQ multiplex PCR. The table lists around 130,000 clones, more than 80% of them singletons. Study observations and caveats: Clonality peaked in uninvolved adjacent lung rather than tumor.

The source material was peripheral blood, sampled before any cancer treatment. This TCR came from a female donor of 60 years or more with stage I lung adenocarcinoma. This sequence joins TRBV28 and TRBJ2-6; D perhaps matches TRBD1 (6 bases). CDR3 residues: CASSFLWAGVGANVLTF. The CDR3 DNA reads TGTGCCAGCAGTTTTCTCTGGGCAGGGGTCGGGGCCAACGTCCTGACTTTC. Supplemented by reference TRBV28 and TRBJ2-6, the full variable domain reads DVKVTQSSRYLVKRTGEKVFLECVQDMDHENMFWYRQDPGLGLRLIYFSYDVKMKEKGDIPEGYSVSREKKERFSLILESASTNQTSMYLCASSFLWAGVGANVLTFGAGSRLTVL.